The sequence of this T cell receptor beta chain was determined in a study of blood T cell repertoires in COVID-19. Germline values: CDR1 SGHNT, CDR2 YENEEA. The CDR3 sequence is 14 residues long. Trimming took off 3 bases at V and 6 bases at J, with 15 bases between the two ends. TCRdb's copy holds only in-frame clones and misses some; the assay was immunoSEQ multiplex PCR. The sample records some 130,000 clones, about nine tenths being singletons. The TCR originated in a man aged 50-60 years with acute or convalescent COVID-19. V is TRBV11-3 and J is TRBJ2-7; the D gene is possibly TRBD2 (6 bases). Sequencing used peripheral blood. CDR3 sequence (DNA): TGTGCCAGCAGCTTCCGGGACTCCCTCCCCGAGCAGTACTTC. This gives the protein CASSFRDSLPEQYF.